This passage covers 29 T cell receptor beta chains from one sample sequenced in a study of B cell selection in AIRE deficiency. Conventional CD4 T cells were sorted as CD4+CD127+ cells. Generated by immunoSEQ multiplex PCR, the TCRdb table keeps only in-frame clones and is missing some. The sample has roughly 25,000 clones, roughly 97% seen once. Sample: CD4+CD127+ conventional T cells sorted from PBMCs. Receptor source: a human donor in good health.

The J gene is TRBJ1-6, the V gene TRBV30; maybe TRBD1 (5 bases). With 2 bases removed from V and 9 bases from J, the gap between germline ends came to 8 bases. Germline lookup yields CDR1 GTSNPN and CDR2 SVGIG (reference sequence). The CDR3 covers 12 residues. CDR3 protein: CAWSQTASPLHF. The CDR3 region has the DNA TGTGCCTGGAGTCAGACAGCTTCACCCCTCCACTTT.

The genes are TRBV7-2 and TRBJ2-7; 8 bases are shared with TRBD1. The CDR3 consists of 14 residues. Germline V gene data show CDR1 as SGHTA and CDR2 as FQGNSA. Trimming removed 4 bases from V and 3 bases from J; junction bases left unmatched: 5. CDR3 bases: TGTGCCAGCAGCTCTGGACAGGGTGACTACGAGCAGTACTTC. This translates into CASSSGQGDYEQYF.

CDR3 in DNA: TGTGCCAGCAGCAAAGCCCTAGCGGTAGGTGTCGATGAGCAGTTCTTC. This codes for CASSKALAVGVDEQFF. The chain has TRBV21-1 and TRBJ2-1; TRBD2 reflects the table's D call only, with no check against the DNA. TRBV21-1 is termed a pseudogene. The CDR3 sequence is 16 residues long.

The V and J genes are TRBV7-2 and TRBJ2-5; 8 positions match TRBD1. In germline, CDR1 is SGHTA, CDR2 FQGNSA. The CDR3 sequence is 15 residues long. Trimming cost V 3 bases and J 2 bases; bases outside gene matches: 5. The CDR3 DNA sequence: TGTGCCAGCAGCTTCCGGACAGGGACGCAAGAGACCCAGTACTTC. Translated: CASSFRTGTQETQYF.

The V call is TRBV7-2, the J call TRBJ2-2, with TRBD2 matching over 10 bases. The V gene end was trimmed by 7 bases and the J gene end by 7 bases; junction bases not matched to a gene: 6. The CDR3 covers 14 residues. The germline V gene has CDR1 SGHTA and CDR2 FQGNSA. CDR3 DNA: TGTGCCAGCAACTCACTAGCGGGACTCGGGGAGCTGTTTTTT. Its protein product is CASNSLAGLGELFF.

In regard to this clone: Germline is not matched at one junction end, which may reflect a read error. V is TRBV6-5 and J is TRBJ1-1; D is uncertain. The CDR3 is 14 residues long. CDR1 is MNHEY, CDR2 SVGAGI, per germline. CDR3 nucleotides: TGTGCCAGCAGTGCGAACGGGCTGAAAACTGAAGCTTTCTTT. Protein product: CASSANGLKTEAFF.

The genes are TRBV7-2 and TRBJ2-6; TRBD2 agrees at 12 bases. Germline V gene sequence: CDR1 SGHTA, CDR2 FQGNSA. Unmatched junction bases numbered 6, after V lost 6 bases and J lost 0 bases. This CDR3 is built from 18 residues. The CDR3 DNA reads TGTGCCAGCAGAGGGACTAGCGGGTCGTTCTCTGGGGCCAACGTCCTGACTTTC. Protein sequence: CASRGTSGSFSGANVLTF. The full variable domain, its missing parts supplied by reference TRBV7-2 and TRBJ2-6, is GAGVSQSPSNKVTEKGKDVELRCDPISGHTALYWYRQSLGQGLEFLIYFQGNSAPDKSGLPSDRFSAERTGGSVSTLTIQRTQQEDSAVYLCASRGTSGSFSGANVLTFGAGSRLTVL.

The V gene is TRBV11-1, the J gene TRBJ1-3; D is uncertain. The CDR3 spans 15 residues. V lost 2 bases and J 2 bases, leaving 10 bases between the germline ends. Germline V gene sequence: CDR1 SGHAT, CDR2 FQDESV (reference sequence). The CDR3 is CASSLQTVPGNTIYF. The DNA for the CDR3 is TGTGCCAGCAGCTTACAGACTGTTCCTGGAAACACCATATATTTT.

The chain carries TRBV11-2 and TRBJ2-7; 8 bases match TRBD2. V lost 2 bases, J lost 11 bases, and 11 bases stayed unmatched. From germline, CDR1 is SGHAT and CDR2 FQNNGV. This CDR3 region has 14 residues. CDR3 DNA: TGTGCCAGCAGCTTAACACTAGCGGCTATTGGGGAGTACTTC. Translated, it gives CASSLTLAAIGEYF.

This chain joins TRBV7-2 and TRBJ2-1; tentative D call: TRBD2 (6 bases). Germline CDR1 and CDR2: SGHTA and FQGNSA. The CDR3 spans 13 residues. The germline V and J ends were trimmed by 7 bases and 6 bases, with 13 bases remaining between them. CDR3 sequence (DNA): TGTGCCAGCACCCCTGGAGGGATCAATGAGCAGTTCTTC. This translates into CASTPGGINEQFF.

The J gene is TRBJ1-2, the V gene TRBV28; D gene unclear. The CDR3 totals 14 residues. The germline gives CDR1 MDHEN, CDR2 SYDVKM. The germline V and J ends were trimmed by 4 bases and 2 bases, with 11 bases remaining between them. Written as DNA, the CDR3 is TGTGCCAGCAGTTCGGCGGGTTCAAACTATGGCTACACCTTC. Residues: CASSSAGSNYGYTF.

The chain links TRBV28 to TRBJ1-5; D gene ambiguous. Germline V gene lookup returns CDR1 MDHEN and CDR2 SYDVKM. The V and J ends lost 7 bases and 2 bases respectively, with 18 bases between them. This CDR3 is 16 amino acids long. CDR3 residues: CASTRRRGWGNQPQHF. DNA of the CDR3: TGTGCCAGCACCCGTCGGCGGGGTTGGGGCAATCAGCCCCAGCATTTT.

The V and J genes are TRBV27 and TRBJ2-4, with 7 bases fitting TRBD2. V lost 3 bases, J lost 7 bases, and 15 bases stayed unmatched. CDR3 length equals 17 residues. Germline V gene lookup returns CDR1 MNHEY and CDR2 SMNVEV (reference sequence). Here the CDR3 reads CASSFSGLVGWRNIQYF. In nucleotides, the CDR3 is TGTGCCAGCAGTTTTTCAGGACTAGTGGGGTGGCGGAACATTCAGTACTTC.

The chain joins TRBV28 to TRBJ1-5, with D maybe TRBD1 (6 bases). V lost 6 bases and J 5 bases, leaving 11 bases between the germline ends. The length of the CDR3 is 13 residues. Germline V CDR1 and CDR2: MDHEN, SYDVKM. The CDR3 protein is CASRPGADQPQHF. CDR3 nucleotides: TGTGCCAGCAGACCGGGGGCGGATCAGCCCCAGCATTTT. Combining the CDR3 with reference TRBV28 and TRBJ1-5 gives the whole variable domain DVKVTQSSRYLVKRTGEKVFLECVQDMDHENMFWYRQDPGLGLRLIYFSYDVKMKEKGDIPEGYSVSREKKERFSLILESASTNQTSMYLCASRPGADQPQHFGDGTRLSIL.

The rearrangement links TRBV4-2 to TRBJ2-4; 9 bases agree with TRBD1. CDR1 is LGHNA, CDR2 YNFKEQ, per germline. The CDR3 is made up of 14 amino acids. Trimming at V came to 4 bases and at J to 5 bases, leaving 3 bases not matched to a gene. This CDR3 reads CASSRRTGENIQYF. For the CDR3, the DNA is TGTGCCAGCAGCCGAAGGACAGGGGAAAACATTCAGTACTTC.

The chain couples TRBV7-9 to TRBJ2-1; the D call may be TRBD1 or TRBD2 (6 bases each). V lost 4 bases and J 6 bases, leaving 13 bases between the germline ends. This CDR3 comprises 14 residues. The germline V gene encodes CDR1 SEHNR and CDR2 FQNEAQ (reference sequence). The CDR3 DNA reads TGTGCCAGCAGCTCGAGGGGGGCAGGCAATGAGCAGTTCTTC. Protein product: CASSSRGAGNEQFF.

This clone was observed once. J is TRBJ2-7 and V is TRBV7-6; D call uncertain. Germline V gives CDR1 SGHVS, CDR2 FNYEAQ. V gave up 1 base and J gave up 2 bases, with 12 bases separating them. The CDR3 is 15 amino acids. CDR3 amino acids: CASSLVLASAYEQYF. CDR3 bases: TGTGCCAGCAGCTTAGTGTTAGCCTCAGCCTACGAGCAGTACTTC.

The J gene is TRBJ2-3, the V gene TRBV6-1; D perhaps matches TRBD1 (5 bases). Germline V gene data show CDR1 as MNHNS and CDR2 as SASEGT. This CDR3 region has 14 residues. V was cut by 2 bases and J by 6 bases, with 12 bases left in between. The DNA for the CDR3 is TGTGCCAGCAGTGAATCGACAGCCGTGGATACGCAGTATTTT. Amino acids: CASSESTAVDTQYF.

V usage is TRBV19 and J usage is TRBJ2-5; 9 bases fit TRBD1. The DNA end is more similar to TRBJ2-7, so the J call may be wrong. CDR1 LNHDA and CDR2 SQIVND come from the germline V gene (reference sequence). The CDR3 spans 15 residues. The chain's CDR3 is CASSKQGAIPYEQYF. The CDR3 region has the DNA TGTGCCAGTAGCAAACAGGGGGCAATCCCCTACGAGCAGTACTTC.

This clone came up once. The chain has TRBV27 and TRBJ1-4; D possibly corresponds to TRBD1 (5 bases). CDR1 is MNHEY and CDR2 is SMNVEV in the germline V gene (reference sequence). The V end lost 6 bases, the J end lost 5 bases, and 16 bases lay between the germline ends. This CDR3 has 15 residues. The CDR3 DNA sequence: TGTGCCAGCAGACCCTCGGGGCAGCGGAATGAAAAACTGTTTTTT. This gives the protein CASRPSGQRNEKLFF.

The chain recombines TRBV6-6 with TRBJ2-5; D is undetermined. CDR1 and CDR2 (germline): MNHNY, SVGAGI (reference sequence). With 3 bases removed from V and 5 bases from J, the gap between germline ends came to 16 bases. This CDR3 is built from 15 residues. CDR3 DNA: TGTGCCAGCAGTTATGGTGTCAGCCGGCCGGAGACCCAGTACTTC. This sequence encodes CASSYGVSRPETQYF.

The V and J genes are TRBV21-1 and TRBJ2-5. TRBV21-1 is an annotated pseudogene. The CDR3 has 15 amino acids. CDR3: CASSKAAGRRETQYF. The CDR3 DNA reads as TGTGCCAGCAGCAAAGCCGCAGGTCGGAGAGAGACCCAGTACTTC.

The chain carries TRBV7-2 and TRBJ2-3; 9 nucleotides agree with TRBD2. The CDR3 contains 15 residues. J was trimmed by 6 bases and V by 3 bases; bases with no gene match: 7. The germline CDR1 and CDR2 sequences are SGHTA and FQGNSA. CDR3 in DNA: TGTGCCAGCAGCTTCGGTGGCGGGAGGGACGATACGCAGTATTTT. Protein sequence: CASSFGGGRDDTQYF.

The gene calls are TRBV5-1 and TRBJ2-5; 13 nucleotides line up with TRBD2. Losses at the gene ends were 1 base for V and 4 bases for J; bases not matched to a gene: 7. The germline V gene encodes CDR1 SGHRS and CDR2 YFSETQ. The CDR3 is 17 residues long. The CDR3 loop is CASSLTGTSGTGETQYF. The CDR3 DNA sequence: TGCGCCAGCAGCTTGACGGGGACTAGCGGGACGGGAGAGACCCAGTACTTC.

This clone was seen just once. The chain links TRBV7-3 to TRBJ1-1; D unresolved. The CDR3 covers 12 residues. V was clipped by 4 bases and J by 9 bases, with 12 bases between them. Germline CDR1 and CDR2: SGHTA and FQGTGA. In DNA form, the CDR3 reads TGTGCCAGCAGCTCCCCGGGCCTCCAAGCTTTCTTT. Translation: CASSSPGLQAFF.

V usage is TRBV14 and J usage is TRBJ2-1; D remains unclear. Trimming shortened V by 5 bases and J by 10 bases, and 9 bases separated the two germline ends. Germline V lookup: CDR1 SGHDN, CDR2 FVKESK. The CDR3 loop spans 11 amino acids. In nucleotides, the CDR3 is TGTGCCAGCAGCGTCCGTAACGAGCAGTTCTTC. Its translation is CASSVRNEQFF.

The chain recombines TRBV28 with TRBJ1-2; D might be TRBD1 (5 bases). This CDR3 region has 12 residues. The germline V and J ends were trimmed by 11 bases and 4 bases, with 14 bases remaining between them. Per the germline V gene, CDR1 is MDHEN and CDR2 is SYDVKM. The CDR3, as DNA: TGTGCCTCCGAACTGGGGGGCTATGGCTACACCTTC. Amino acid sequence: CASELGGYGYTF.

This clone was picked up one time. The V call is TRBV10-2, the J call TRBJ2-7, with D unclear. The CDR3 is made up of 11 amino acids. Deletions cut 6 bases from V and 7 bases from J, with 10 bases between. Germline-derived CDR1 and CDR2 are WSHSY and SAAADI. DNA for the CDR3: TGCGCCAGCAGCTCTTTGGTTGAGCAGTACTTC. As protein: CASSSLVEQYF.

DNA of the CDR3: TGTGCCAGCAGCGAGAGACCGCTCGGGGAGACCCAGTACTTC. Translation gives CASSERPLGETQYF. V gene TRBV11-2 combines with J gene TRBJ2-5; D not resolved. CDR1 and CDR2 from the germline V gene are SGHAT and FQNNGV. Deletions cut 5 bases from V and 5 bases from J, with 15 bases between. This CDR3 is built from 14 residues.